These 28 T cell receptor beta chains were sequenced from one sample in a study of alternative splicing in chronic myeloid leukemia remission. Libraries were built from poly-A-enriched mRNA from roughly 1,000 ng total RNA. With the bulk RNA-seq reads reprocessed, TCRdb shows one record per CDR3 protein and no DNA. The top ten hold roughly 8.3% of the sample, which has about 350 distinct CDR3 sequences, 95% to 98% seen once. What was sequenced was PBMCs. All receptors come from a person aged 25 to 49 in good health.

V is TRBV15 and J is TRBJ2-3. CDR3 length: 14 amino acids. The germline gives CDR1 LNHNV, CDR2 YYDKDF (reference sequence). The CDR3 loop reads CATSSPTLTDTQYF.

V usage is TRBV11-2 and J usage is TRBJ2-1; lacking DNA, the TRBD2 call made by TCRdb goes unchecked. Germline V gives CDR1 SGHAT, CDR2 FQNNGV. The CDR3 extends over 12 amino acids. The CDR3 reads CASRGLAGVLFF.

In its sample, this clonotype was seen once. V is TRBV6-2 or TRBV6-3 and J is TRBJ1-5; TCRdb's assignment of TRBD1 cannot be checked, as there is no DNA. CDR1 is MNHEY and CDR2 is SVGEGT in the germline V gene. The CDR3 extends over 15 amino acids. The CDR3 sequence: CASSSGTGEYQPQHF.

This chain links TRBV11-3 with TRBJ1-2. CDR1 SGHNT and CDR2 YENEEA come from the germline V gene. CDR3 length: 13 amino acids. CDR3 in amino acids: CASSALARDGYTF.

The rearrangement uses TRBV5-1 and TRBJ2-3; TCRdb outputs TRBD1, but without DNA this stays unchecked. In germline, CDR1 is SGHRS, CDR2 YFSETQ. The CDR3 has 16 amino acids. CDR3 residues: CASSPEPRQGTDTQYF.

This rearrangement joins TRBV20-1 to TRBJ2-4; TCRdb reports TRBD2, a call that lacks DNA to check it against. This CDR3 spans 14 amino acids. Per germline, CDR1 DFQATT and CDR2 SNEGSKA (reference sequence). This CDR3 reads CSARVSGLTDIQYF.

The CDR3 reads CAISEGDRLNEKLFF. The chain is built from TRBV10-3 and TRBJ1-4. CDR1 is ENHRY and CDR2 is SYGVKD in the germline V gene. This CDR3 comprises 15 residues.

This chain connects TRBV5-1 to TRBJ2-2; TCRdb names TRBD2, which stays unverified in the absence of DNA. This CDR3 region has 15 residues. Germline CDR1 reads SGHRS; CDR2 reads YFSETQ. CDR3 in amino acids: CASSLGSGATGELFF. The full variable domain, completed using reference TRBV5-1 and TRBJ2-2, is KAGVTQTPRYLIKTRGQQVTLSCSPISGHRSVSWYQQTPGQGLQFLFEYFSETQRNKGNFPGRFSGRQFSNSRSEMNVSTLELGDSALYLCASSLGSGATGELFFGEGSRLTVL.

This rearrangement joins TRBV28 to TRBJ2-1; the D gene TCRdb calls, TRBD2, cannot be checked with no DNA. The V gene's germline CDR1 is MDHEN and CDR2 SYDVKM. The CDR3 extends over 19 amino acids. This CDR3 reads CASTPISSWVPRSYNEQFF.

CDR3 residues: CASSPPGLAAYNEQFF. The chain is built from TRBV7-2 and TRBJ2-1; TCRdb's D gene call, TRBD2, goes unchecked for lack of DNA. The germline CDR1 and CDR2 sequences are SGHTA and FQGNSA. The CDR3 contains 16 residues.

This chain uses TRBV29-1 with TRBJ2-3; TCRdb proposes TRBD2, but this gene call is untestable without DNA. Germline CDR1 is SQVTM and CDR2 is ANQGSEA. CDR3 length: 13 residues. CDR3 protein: CSVLVGYADTQYF.

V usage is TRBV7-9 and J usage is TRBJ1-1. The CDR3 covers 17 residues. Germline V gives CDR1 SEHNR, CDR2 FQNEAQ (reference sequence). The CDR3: CASSPQLGHTGYTEAFF.

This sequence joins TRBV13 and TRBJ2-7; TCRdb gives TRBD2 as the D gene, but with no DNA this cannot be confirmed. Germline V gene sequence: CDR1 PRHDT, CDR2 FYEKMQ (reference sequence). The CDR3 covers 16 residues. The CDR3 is CASSSSPPTGAYEQYF.

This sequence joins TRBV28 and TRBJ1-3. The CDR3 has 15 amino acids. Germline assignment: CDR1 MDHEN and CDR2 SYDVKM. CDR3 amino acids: CASSLLSGVGNTIYF.

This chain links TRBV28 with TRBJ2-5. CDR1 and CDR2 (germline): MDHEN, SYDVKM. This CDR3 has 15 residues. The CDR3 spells CASSLIRSPQETQYF.

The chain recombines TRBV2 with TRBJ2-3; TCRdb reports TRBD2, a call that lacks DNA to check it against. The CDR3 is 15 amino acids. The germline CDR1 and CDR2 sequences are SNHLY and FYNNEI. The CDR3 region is CASTPTSGNTDTQYF.

This CDR3 is CASSRAGLTYEQYF. The J gene is TRBJ2-7, the V gene TRBV28. The CDR3 runs to 14 residues. Germline CDR1 is MDHEN and CDR2 is SYDVKM.

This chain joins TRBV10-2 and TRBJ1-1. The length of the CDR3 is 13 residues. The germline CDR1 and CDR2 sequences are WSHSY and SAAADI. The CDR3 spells CASSAQEDTEAFF.

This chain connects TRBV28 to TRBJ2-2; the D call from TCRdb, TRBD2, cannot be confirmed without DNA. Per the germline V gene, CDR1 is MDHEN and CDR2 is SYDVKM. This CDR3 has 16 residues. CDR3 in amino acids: CASSLRTTANTGELFF.

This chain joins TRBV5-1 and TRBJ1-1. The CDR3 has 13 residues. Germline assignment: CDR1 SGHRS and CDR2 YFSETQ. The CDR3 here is CASSYLGNTEAFF.

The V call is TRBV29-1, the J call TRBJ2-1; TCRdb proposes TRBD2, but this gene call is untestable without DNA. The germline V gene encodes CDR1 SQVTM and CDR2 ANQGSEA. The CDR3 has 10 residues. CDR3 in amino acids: CSVKAGEQFF.

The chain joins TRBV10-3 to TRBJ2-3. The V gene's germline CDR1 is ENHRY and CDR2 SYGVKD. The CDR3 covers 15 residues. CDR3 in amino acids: CAIGGFNPLPDTQYF.

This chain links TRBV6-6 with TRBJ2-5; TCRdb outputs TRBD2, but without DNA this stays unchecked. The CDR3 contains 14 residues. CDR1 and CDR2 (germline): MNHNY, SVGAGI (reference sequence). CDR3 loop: CASQETGSQETQYF.

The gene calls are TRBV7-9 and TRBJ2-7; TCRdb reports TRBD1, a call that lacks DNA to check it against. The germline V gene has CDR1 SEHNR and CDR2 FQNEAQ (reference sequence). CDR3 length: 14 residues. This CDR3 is CASSLGTGSYEQYF.

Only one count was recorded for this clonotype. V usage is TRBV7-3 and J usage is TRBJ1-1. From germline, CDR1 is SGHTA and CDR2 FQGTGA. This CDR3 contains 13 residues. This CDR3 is CASSPSMNTEAFF. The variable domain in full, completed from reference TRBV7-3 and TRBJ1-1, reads GAGVSQTPSNKVTEKGKYVELRCDPISGHTALYWYRQSLGQGPEFLIYFQGTGAADDSGLPNDRFFAVRPEGSVSTLKIQRTERGDSAVYLCASSPSMNTEAFFGQGTRLTVV.

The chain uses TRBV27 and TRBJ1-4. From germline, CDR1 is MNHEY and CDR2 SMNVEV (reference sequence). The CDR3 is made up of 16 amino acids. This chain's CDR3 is CASSSLRRQGEEKLFF.

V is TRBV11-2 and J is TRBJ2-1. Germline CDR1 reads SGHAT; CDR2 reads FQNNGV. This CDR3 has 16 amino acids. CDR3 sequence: CASSLRDDYSYNEQFF.

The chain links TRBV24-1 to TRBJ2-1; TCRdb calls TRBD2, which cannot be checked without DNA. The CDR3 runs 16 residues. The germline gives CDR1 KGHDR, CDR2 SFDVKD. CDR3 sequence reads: CATSPPLGQGNNEQFF.